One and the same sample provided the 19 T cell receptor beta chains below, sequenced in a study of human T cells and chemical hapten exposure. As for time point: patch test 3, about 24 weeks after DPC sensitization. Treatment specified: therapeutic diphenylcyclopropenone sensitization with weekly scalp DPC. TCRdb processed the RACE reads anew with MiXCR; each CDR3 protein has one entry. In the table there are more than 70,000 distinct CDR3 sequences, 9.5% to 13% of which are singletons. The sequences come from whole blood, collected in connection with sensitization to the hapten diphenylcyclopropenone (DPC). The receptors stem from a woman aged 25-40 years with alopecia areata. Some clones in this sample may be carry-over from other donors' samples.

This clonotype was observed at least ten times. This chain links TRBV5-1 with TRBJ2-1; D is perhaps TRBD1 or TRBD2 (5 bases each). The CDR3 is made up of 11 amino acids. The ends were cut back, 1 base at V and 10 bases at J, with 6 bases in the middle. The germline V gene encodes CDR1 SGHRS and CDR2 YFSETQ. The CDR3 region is CASSLWGEQFF. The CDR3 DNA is TGCGCCAGCAGCTTGTGGGGGGAGCAGTTCTTC.

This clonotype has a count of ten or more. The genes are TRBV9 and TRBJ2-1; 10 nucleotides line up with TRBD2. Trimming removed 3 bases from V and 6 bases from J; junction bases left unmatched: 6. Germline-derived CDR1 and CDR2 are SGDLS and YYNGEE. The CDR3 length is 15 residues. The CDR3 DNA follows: TGTGCCAGCAGCGCTAGCGGGGGAACTCCCAATGAGCAGTTCTTC. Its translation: CASSASGGTPNEQFF.

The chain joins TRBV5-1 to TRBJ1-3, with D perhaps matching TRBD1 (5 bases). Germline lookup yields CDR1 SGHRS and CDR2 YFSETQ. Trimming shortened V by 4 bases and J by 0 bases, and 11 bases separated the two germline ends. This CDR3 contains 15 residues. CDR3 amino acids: CASSLDRSSGNTIYF. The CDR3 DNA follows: TGCGCCAGCAGCCTTGACAGAAGCTCTGGAAACACCATATATTTT.

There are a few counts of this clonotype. The CDR3 reads CASSPAGNNEQFF. The CDR3, as DNA: TGCGCCAGCAGCCCCGCAGGGAACAATGAGCAGTTCTTC. The chain links TRBV5-1 to TRBJ2-1; perhaps TRBD1 as D (5 bases). With 4 bases removed from V and 5 bases from J, the gap between germline ends came to 10 bases. Germline V gene sequence: CDR1 SGHRS, CDR2 YFSETQ. CDR3 length: 13 residues.

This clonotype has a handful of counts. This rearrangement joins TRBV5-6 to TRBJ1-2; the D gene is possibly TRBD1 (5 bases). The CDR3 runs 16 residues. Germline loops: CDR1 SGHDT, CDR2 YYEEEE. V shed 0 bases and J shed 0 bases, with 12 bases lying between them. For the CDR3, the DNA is TGTGCCAGCAGCTTGGTCGCGACAGCAACTAACTATGGCTACACCTTC. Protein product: CASSLVATATNYGYTF.

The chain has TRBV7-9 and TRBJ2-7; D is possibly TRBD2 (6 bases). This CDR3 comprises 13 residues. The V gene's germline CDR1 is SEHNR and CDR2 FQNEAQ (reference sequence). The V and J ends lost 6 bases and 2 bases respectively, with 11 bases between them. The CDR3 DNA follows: TGTGCCAGCAGGGACGGACTAACCTACGAGCAGTACTTC. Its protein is CASRDGLTYEQYF.

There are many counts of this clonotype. The CDR3 is CAWKETGADTQYF. CDR3 sequence (DNA): TGTGCCTGGAAAGAGACGGGGGCAGATACGCAGTATTTT. The V and J genes are TRBV30 and TRBJ2-3; a possible D gene is TRBD2 (6 bases). From germline, CDR1 is GTSNPN and CDR2 SVGIG (reference sequence). The CDR3 consists of 13 residues. V lost 4 bases, J lost 4 bases, and 12 bases lay in between. The full variable domain, completed using reference TRBV30 and TRBJ2-3, is SQTIHQWPATLVQPVGSPLSLECTVEGTSNPNLYWYRQAAGRGLQLLFYSVGIGQISSEVPQNLSASRPQDRQFILSSKKLLLSDSGFYLCAWKETGADTQYFGPGTRLTVL.

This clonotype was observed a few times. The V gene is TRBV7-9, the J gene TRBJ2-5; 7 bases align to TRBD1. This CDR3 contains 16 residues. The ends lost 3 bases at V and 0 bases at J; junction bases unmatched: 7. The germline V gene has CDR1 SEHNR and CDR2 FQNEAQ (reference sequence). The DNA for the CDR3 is TGTGCCAGCAGCTTGAGAGGGGGCTACAACCAAGAGACCCAGTACTTC. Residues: CASSLRGGYNQETQYF.

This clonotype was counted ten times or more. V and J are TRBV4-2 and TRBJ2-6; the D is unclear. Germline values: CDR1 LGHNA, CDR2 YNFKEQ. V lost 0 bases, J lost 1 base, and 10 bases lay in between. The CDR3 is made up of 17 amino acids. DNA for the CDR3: TGTGCCAGCAGCCAAGATCTGGGGATGTCTGGGGCCAACGTCCTGACTTTC. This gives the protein CASSQDLGMSGANVLTF.

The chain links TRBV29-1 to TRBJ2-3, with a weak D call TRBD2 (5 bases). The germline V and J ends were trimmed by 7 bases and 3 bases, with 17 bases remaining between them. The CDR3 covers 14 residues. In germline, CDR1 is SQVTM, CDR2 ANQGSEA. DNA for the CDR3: TGCAGCGCCGTAGGGTCTAGCTGGACAGATACGCAGTATTTT. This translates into CSAVGSSWTDTQYF.

The CDR3 nucleotides are TGTGCCAGCAGTAAATACAGGGACGGTTACGAGCAGTACGTC. It is translated as CASSKYRDGYEQYV. The V and J genes are TRBV27 and TRBJ2-7, with D perhaps matching TRBD1 (6 bases). V was pared by 5 bases and J by 4 bases, with 15 bases between. Looked up from germline, CDR1 is MNHEY and CDR2 is SMNVEV (reference sequence). This CDR3 region has 14 residues.

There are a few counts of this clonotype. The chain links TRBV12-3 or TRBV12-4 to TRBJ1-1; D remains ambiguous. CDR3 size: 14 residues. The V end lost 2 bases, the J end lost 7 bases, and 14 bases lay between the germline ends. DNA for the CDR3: TGTGCCAGCAGTTTATTGTCCGGGAAAGGTGAAGCTTTCTTT. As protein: CASSLLSGKGEAFF.

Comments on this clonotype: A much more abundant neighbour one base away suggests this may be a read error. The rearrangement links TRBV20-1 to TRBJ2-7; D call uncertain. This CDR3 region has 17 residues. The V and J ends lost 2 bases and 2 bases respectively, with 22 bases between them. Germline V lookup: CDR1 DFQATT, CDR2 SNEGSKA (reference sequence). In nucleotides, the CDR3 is TGCAGTGCTAGATCCCAAGTTTTACTGGGTTTACCCTACGAGCAGTACTTC. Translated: CSARSQVLLGLPYEQYF.

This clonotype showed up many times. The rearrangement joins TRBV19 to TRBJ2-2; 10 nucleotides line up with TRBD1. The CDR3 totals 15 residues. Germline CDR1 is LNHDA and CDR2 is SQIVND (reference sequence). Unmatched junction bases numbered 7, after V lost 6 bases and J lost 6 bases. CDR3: CASRPGQGSAGELFF. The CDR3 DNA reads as TGTGCCAGTAGGCCGGGACAGGGGTCGGCCGGGGAGCTGTTTTTT.

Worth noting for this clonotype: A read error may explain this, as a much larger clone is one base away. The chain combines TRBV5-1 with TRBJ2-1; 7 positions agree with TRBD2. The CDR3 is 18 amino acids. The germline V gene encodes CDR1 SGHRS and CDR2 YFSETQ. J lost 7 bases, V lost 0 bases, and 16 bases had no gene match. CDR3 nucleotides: TGCGCCAGCAGCTTGGTAGCTTCCCTTCCTAGCGGAAATAATGAGCAGTTCTTC. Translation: CASSLVASLPSGNNEQFF.

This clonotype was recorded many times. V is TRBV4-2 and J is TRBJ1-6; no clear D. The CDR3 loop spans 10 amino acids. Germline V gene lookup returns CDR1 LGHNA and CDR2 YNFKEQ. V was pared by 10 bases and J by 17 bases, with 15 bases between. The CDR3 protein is CANNWILFHF. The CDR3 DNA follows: TGTGCCAACAATTGGATACTTTTCCACTTT.

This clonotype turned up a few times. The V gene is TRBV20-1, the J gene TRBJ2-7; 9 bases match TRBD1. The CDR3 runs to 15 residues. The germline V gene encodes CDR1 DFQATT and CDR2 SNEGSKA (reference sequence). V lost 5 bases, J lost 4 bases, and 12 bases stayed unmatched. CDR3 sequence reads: CSALPWTGAFYEQYV. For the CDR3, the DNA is TGCAGTGCTCTGCCCTGGACAGGGGCATTTTACGAGCAGTACGTC.

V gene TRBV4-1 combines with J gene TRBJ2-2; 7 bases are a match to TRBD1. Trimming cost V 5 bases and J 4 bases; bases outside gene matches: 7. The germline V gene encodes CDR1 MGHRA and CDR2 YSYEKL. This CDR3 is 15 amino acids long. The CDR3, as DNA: TGCGCCAGCAGCAAATATACAGGGGCCACCGGGGAGCTGTTTTTT. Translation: CASSKYTGATGELFF.

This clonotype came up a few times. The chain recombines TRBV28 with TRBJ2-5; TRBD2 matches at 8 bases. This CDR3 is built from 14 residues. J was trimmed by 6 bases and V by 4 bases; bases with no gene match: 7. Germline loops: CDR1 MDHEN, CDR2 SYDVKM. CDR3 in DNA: TGTGCCAGCAGTTACCGGGAGGGTTTGAAGACCCAGTACTTC. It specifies CASSYREGLKTQYF.